This record covers a single TCR beta chain. What this receptor recognizes is not known. The sample is drawn from a study of monozygotic twins with inflammatory bowel disease (dated by TCRdb to between 2017 and 2020). As for the study more broadly: The complete study included around 30 monozygotic twin pairs: 19 IBD-discordant Danish pairs and nine German pairs, of which four were IBD-concordant and five were IBD-discordant. Each individual had, on average, about 151 000 unique TCRalpha sequences and 181 000 unique TCRbeta sequences available for analysis. The search for disease-associated traits relied mainly on comparing, within discordant pairs, IBD patients with their genetically identical healthy co-twins. What the research found in general, with its limitations: Different T cell subtypes could not be distinguished in the analysis. No single strong signal or clonotype linked to IBD turned up in the results, so the idea that one exists was not supported. IBD patients shared fewer clonotypes with other individuals than healthy twins did, most markedly in patients showing signs of disease activity. Background noise and inter-individual variability may have been introduced into the repertoires by the differing immunosuppressive treatments among patients. No difference in repertoire similarity was observed between concordant and discordant twins, possibly owing to limited statistical power. IBD patients had lower TCRbeta repertoire diversity, measured by the inverse Simpson index, than their healthy co-twins.

A roughly 2.5 ml peripheral blood sample was drawn into PAXgene tubes per donor and stored at -80°C. Without any T cell sorting, total RNA was extracted from whole blood using the PAXgene blood miRNA kit on an automated QIAcube. Peripheral blood from monozygotic twin pairs who were concordant or discordant for inflammatory bowel disease underwent deep TCRalpha and TCRbeta repertoire profiling using unique molecular barcoding. Smoking habits were recorded for all twin pairs, and individuals were classified as current, former or never smokers. As encoded in the germline V gene, CDR1 is SQVTM while CDR2 is ANQGSEA. From the cysteine through the phenylalanine, the CDR3 covers 12 amino acids. No DNA sequence is on record. Library preparation employed 5' RACE. The input for every TCR library was roughly 4,000 ng of total RNA. For each sample, cDNA was synthesized in eight separate reactions using SMARTScribe reverse transcriptase. During cDNA synthesis, unique molecular identifiers containing a 6-nucleotide sample barcode were introduced by template switching. Amplification of TCRalpha and TCRbeta cDNA involved two nested PCRs of approximately 16 and 9 cycles, and each PCR was followed by bead purification. Before amplification, the cDNA was both treated with uracil DNA-glycosylase and purified with the QIAquick PCR purification kit. The second PCR added Illumina TruSeq-compatible adapters along with sample-specific barcodes. TapeStation and Qubit were used to check library quality and concentration, and roughly 5 ng of each library went into the pool. Sequencing of pooled libraries was carried out on an Illumina HiSeq2500 single-index Rapid Run using 2 x 100 bp reads and custom sequencing primers. For the original study's pipeline: MiGEC version 1.2.6 was used for UMI-based consensus assembly to correct PCR and sequencing errors. V(D)J alignment, clonotype assembly and CDR3 extraction were performed with MiXCR version 2.1.1. Gene usage, clonotype sharing and MAIT/NKT TCR abundance were normalised by analysing the top 1000, 10 000 and 20 000 clonotypes per sample. After downsampling to 27 000 UMIs, diversity was calculated as the inverse Simpson index using the vegan R package. Paired Mann-Whitney U tests were applied to discordant twin pairs, and Benjamini-Hochberg correction was used for multiple testing. With the reads reprocessed by TCRdb, a single entry stands for each CDR3 protein sequence and no DNA is reported. TCRdb, rather than the study authors, made the V and J calls. The sample table holds about 300,000 distinct CDR3 sequences. In total, the top ten clones hold roughly 5.8% of the sample.

This sequence uses TRBV29-1 and TRBJ2-5. The origin of this receptor is a human donor with ulcerative colitis or Crohn's disease, or a healthy co-twin of an affected twin (not recorded which). The sequencing sample was made of blood. This receptor has the CDR3 CSFDRDQETQYF.